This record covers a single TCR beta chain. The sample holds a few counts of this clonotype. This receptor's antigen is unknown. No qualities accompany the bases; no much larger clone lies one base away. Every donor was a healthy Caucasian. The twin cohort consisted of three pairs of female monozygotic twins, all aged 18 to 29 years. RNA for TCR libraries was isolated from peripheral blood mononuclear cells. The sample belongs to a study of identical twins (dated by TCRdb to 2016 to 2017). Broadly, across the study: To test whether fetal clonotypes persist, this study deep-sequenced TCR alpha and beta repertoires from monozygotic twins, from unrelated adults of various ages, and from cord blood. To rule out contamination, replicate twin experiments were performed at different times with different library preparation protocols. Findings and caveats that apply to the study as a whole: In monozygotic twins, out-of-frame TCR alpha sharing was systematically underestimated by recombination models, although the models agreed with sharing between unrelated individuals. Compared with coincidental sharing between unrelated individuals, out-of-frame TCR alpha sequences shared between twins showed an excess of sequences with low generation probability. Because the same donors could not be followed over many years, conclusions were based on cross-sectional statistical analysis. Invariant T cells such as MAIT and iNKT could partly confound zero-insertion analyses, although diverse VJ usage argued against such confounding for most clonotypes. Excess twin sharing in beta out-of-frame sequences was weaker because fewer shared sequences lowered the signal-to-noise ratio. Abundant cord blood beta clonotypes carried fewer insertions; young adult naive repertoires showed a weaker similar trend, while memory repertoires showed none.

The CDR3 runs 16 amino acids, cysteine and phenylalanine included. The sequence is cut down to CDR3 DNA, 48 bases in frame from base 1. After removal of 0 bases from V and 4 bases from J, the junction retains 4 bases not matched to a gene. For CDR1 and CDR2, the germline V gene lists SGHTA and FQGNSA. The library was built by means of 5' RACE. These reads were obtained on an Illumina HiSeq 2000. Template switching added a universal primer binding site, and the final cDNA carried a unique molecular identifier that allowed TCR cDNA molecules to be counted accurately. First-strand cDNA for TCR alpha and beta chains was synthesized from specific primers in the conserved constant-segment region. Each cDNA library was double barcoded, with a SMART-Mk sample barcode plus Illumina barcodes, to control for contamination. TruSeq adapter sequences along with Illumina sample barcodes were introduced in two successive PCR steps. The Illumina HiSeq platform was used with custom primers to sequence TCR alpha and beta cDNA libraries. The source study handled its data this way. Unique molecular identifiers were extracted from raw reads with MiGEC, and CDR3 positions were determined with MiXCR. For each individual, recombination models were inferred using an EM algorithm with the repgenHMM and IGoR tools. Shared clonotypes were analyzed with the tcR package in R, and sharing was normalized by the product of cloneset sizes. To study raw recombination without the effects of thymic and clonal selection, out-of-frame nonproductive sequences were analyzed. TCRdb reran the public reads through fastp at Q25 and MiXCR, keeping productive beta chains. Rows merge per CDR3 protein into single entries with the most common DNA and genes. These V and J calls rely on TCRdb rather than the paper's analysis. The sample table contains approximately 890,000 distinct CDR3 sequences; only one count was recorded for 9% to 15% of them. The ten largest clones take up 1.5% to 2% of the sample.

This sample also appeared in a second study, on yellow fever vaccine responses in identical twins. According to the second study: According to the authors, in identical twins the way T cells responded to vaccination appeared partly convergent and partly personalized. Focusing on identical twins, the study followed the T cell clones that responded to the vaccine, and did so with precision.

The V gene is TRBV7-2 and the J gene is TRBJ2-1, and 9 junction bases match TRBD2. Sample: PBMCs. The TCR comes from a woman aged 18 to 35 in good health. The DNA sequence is TGTGCCAGCAGCTTAGCGCTAGCGGGACTTTACAATGAGCAGTTCTTC. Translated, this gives CASSLALAGLYNEQFF.